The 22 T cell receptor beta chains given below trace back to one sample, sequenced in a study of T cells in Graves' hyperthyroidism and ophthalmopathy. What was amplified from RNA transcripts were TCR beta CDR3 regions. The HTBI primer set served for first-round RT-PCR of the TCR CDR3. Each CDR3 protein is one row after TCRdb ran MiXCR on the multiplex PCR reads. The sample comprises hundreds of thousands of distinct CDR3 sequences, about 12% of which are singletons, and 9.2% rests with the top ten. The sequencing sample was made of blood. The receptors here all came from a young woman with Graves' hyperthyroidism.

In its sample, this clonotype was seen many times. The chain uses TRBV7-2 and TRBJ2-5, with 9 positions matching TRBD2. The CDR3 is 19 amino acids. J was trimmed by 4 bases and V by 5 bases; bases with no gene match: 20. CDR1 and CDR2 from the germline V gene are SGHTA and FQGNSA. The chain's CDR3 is CASSPRTRAGGPGRETQYF. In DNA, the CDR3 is TGTGCCAGCAGCCCAAGGACTCGGGCGGGAGGGCCAGGAAGAGAGACCCAGTACTTC.

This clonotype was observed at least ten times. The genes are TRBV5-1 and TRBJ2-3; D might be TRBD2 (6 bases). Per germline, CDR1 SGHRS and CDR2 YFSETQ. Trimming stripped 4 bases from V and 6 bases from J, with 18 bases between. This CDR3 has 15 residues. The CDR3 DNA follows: TGCGCCAGCAGCGCGGGACTCTCTAACGCCGATACGCAGTATTTT. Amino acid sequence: CASSAGLSNADTQYF.

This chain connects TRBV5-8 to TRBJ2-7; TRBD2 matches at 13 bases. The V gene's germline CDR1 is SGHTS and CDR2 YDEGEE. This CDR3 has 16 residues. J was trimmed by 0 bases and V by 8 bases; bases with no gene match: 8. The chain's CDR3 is CASSTRLAGGSYEQYF. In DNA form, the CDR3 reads TGTGCCAGTAGCACAAGACTAGCGGGGGGCTCCTACGAGCAGTACTTC. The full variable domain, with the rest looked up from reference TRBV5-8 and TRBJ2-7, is EAGVTQSPTHLIKTRGQQATLRCSPISGHTSVYWYQQALGLGLQFLLWYDEGEERNRGNFPPRFSGRQFPNYSSELNVNALELEDSALYLCASSTRLAGGSYEQYFGPGTRLTVT.

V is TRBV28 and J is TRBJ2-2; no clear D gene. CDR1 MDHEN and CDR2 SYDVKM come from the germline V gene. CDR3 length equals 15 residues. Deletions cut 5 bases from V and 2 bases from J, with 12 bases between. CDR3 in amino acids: CASSLSFANTGELFF. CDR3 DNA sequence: TGTGCCAGCAGTCTCAGTTTTGCAAACACCGGGGAGCTGTTTTTT. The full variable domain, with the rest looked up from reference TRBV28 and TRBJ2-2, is DVKVTQSSRYLVKRTGEKVFLECVQDMDHENMFWYRQDPGLGLRLIYFSYDVKMKEKGDIPEGYSVSREKKERFSLILESASTNQTSMYLCASSLSFANTGELFFGEGSRLTVL.

The CDR3 bases are TGCGCCAGCAGCTTGGTTCGGGATGGAGCGGGAGGATCTTACAATGAGCAGTTCTTC. Encoded protein: CASSLVRDGAGGSYNEQFF. The chain has TRBV5-1 and TRBJ2-1, with 9 bases matching TRBD2. Trimming cost V 0 bases and J 4 bases; bases outside gene matches: 14. From germline, CDR1 is SGHRS and CDR2 YFSETQ. CDR3 length: 19 residues.

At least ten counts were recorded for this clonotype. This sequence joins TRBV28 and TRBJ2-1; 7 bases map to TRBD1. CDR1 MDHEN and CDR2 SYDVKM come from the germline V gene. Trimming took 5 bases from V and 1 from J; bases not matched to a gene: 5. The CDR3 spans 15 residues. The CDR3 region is CASSLGQVSYNEQFF. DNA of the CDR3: TGTGCCAGCAGTCTCGGACAGGTTTCCTACAATGAGCAGTTCTTC.

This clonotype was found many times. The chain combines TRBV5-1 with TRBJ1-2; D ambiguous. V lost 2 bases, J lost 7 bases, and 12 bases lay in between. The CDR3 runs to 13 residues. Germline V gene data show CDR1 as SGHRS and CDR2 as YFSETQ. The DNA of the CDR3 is TGCGCCAGCAGCTTAAGGGTAGAAAGTGGCTACACCTTC. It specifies CASSLRVESGYTF.

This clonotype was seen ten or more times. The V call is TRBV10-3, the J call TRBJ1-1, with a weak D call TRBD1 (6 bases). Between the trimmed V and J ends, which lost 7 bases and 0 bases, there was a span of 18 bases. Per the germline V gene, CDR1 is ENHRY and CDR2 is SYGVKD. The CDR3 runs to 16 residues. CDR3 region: CAITPWGAGVNTEAFF. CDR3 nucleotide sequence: TGTGCCATCACCCCTTGGGGGGCCGGGGTGAACACTGAAGCTTTCTTT.

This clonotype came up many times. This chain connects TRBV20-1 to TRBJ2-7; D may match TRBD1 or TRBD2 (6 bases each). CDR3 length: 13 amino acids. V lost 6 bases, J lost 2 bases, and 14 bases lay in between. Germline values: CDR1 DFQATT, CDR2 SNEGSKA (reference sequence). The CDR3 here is CSALEGGTYEQYF. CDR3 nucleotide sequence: TGCAGTGCCTTGGAGGGGGGTACCTACGAGCAGTACTTC.

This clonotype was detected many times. The CDR3 is CASTIGQMGNTIYF. Here the CDR3 DNA reads TGTGCCAGCACCATCGGACAGATGGGAAACACCATATATTTT. V and J are TRBV2 and TRBJ1-3; D is perhaps TRBD1 (6 bases). The germline CDR1 and CDR2 sequences are SNHLY and FYNNEI. The ends were cut back, 7 bases at V and 4 bases at J, with 14 bases in the middle. The CDR3 loop spans 14 amino acids.

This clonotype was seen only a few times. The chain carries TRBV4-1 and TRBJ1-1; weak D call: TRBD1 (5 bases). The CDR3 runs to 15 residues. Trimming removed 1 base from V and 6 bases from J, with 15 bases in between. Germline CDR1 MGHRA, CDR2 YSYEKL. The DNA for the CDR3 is TGCGCCAGCAGCCAAGTTGGGGGGGAGAAGGCTGAAGCTTTCTTT. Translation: CASSQVGGEKAEAFF.

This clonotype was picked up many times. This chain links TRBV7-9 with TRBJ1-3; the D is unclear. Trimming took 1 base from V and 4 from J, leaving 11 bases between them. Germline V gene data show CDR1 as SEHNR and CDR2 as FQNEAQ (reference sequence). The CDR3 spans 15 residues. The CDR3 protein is CASSLGAAPGNTIYF. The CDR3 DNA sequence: TGTGCCAGCAGCTTAGGGGCAGCGCCGGGAAACACCATATATTTT.

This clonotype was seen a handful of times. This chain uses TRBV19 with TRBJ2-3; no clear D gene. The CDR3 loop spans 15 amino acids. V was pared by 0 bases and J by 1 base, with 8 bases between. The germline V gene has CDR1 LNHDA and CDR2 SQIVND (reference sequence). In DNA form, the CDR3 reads TGTGCCAGTAGTATAGACGGGCAGGGCACAGATACGCAGTATTTT. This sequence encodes CASSIDGQGTDTQYF.

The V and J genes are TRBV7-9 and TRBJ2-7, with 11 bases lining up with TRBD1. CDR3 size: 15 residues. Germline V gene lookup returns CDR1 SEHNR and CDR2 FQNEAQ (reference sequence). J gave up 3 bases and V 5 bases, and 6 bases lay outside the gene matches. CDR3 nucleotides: TGTGCCAGCAGCCGAGGACAGGGGGCGGTCTACGAGCAGTACTTC. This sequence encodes CASSRGQGAVYEQYF.

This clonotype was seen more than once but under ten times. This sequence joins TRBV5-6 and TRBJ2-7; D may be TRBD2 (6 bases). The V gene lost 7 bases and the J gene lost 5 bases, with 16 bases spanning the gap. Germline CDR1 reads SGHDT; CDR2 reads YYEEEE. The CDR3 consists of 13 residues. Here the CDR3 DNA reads TGTGCCAGCTTCAGGCGGGGAAGGGACGAGCAGTACTTC. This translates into CASFRRGRDEQYF.

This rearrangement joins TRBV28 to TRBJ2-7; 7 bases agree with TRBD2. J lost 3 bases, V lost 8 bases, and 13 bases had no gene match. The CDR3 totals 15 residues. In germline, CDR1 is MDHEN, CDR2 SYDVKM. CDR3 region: CASRPVGGSNYEQYF. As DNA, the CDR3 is TGTGCCAGCCGTCCAGTCGGGGGGTCCAACTACGAGCAGTACTTC.

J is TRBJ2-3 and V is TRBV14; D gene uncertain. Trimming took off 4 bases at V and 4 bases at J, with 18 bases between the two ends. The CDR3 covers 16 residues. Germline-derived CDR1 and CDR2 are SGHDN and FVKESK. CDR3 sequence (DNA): TGTGCCAGCAGCCCGTTCCCGGGTACAGTTCCAGATACGCAGTATTTT. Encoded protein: CASSPFPGTVPDTQYF.

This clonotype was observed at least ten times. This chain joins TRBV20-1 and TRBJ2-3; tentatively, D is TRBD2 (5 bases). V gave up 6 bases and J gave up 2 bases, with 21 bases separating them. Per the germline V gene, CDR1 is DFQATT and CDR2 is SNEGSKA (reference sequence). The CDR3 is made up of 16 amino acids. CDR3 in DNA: TGCAGTGCCAGTTTGGACTCCAGTACCGACACAGATACGCAGTATTTT. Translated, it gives CSASLDSSTDTDTQYF.

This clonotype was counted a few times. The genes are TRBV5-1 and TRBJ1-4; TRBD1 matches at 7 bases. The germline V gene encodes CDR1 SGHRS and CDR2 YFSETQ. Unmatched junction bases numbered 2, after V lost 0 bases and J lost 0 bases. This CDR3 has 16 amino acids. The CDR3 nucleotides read TGCGCCAGCAGCTTGGGACAGGGCTCAACTAATGAAAAACTGTTTTTT. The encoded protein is CASSLGQGSTNEKLFF.

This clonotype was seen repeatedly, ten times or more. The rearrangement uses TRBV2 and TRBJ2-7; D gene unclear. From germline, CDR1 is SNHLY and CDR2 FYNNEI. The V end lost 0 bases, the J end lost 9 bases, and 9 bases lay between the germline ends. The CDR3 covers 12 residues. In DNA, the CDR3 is TGTGCCAGCAGTGAAGCAGGACGCGCGCAGTACTTC. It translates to CASSEAGRAQYF.

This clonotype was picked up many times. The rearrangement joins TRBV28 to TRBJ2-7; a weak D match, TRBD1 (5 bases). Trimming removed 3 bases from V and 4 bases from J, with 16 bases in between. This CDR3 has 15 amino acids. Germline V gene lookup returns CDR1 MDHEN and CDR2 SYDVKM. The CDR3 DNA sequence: TGTGCCAGCAGTTTCCTGGACACTTCTTCTTACGAGCAGTACTTC. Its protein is CASSFLDTSSYEQYF.

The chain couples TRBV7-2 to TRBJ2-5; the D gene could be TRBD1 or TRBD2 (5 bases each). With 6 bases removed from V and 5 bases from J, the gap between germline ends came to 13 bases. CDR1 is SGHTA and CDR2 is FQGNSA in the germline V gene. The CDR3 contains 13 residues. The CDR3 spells CASSQGRVETQYF. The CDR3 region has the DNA TGTGCCAGCAGTCAGGGACGGGTGGAGACCCAGTACTTC.